This T cell receptor (beta chain) was found in a study of blood T cells in healthy people across ages. The second PCR ran about 6 to 11 cycles with a sample-barcoded 5' primer and J-beta primers. Through a template-switch adaptor with 12 random nucleotides, each cDNA molecule received a tag. TCRdb re-derived calls from the 5' RACE reads in MiXCR, one entry per CDR3 protein. Of 1,500,000 or so distinct CDR3 sequences listed, approximately 63% were seen once; the top ten hold about 6.3%. As for this clonotype: Its specificity is unknown.

Whenever a sample was processed, at least 6 million PBMCs were isolated. Broader study findings: Comparison with aged donors showed that long-lived donors had more naive CD4+ cells and higher diversity. PBMC samples, being unsorted, prevented any conclusive comparison of naive and antigen-experienced cells.

The CDR3 contains 15 residues. Trimming removed 5 bases from V and 3 bases from J; junction bases left unmatched: 8. The germline CDR1 and CDR2 sequences are MDHEN and SYDVKM. This chain connects TRBV28 to TRBJ1-2; 8 positions match TRBD1. Sequencing used blood. The TCR was taken from a man between 18 and 35 years old in good health. This CDR3 reads CASSINRGSHYGYTF. The CDR3 DNA reads as TGTGCCAGCAGTATAAACAGGGGGAGTCACTATGGCTACACCTTC.